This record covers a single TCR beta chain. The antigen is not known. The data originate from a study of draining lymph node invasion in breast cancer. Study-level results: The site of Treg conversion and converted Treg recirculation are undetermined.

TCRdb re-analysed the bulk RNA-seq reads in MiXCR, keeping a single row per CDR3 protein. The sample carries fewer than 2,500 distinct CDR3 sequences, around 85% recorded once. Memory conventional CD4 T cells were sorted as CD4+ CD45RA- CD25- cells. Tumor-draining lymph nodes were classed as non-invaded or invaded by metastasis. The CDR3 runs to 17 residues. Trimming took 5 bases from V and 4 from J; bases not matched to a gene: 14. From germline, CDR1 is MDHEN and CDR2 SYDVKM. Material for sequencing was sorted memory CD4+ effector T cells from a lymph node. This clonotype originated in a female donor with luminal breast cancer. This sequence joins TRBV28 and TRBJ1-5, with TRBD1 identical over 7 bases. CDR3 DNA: TGTGCCAGCAGTCCACATCCGTTCGGGACAGCTAATCAGCCCCAGCATTTT. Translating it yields CASSPHPFGTANQPQHF.